This TCR beta chain was found in a study of shared clonotypes between healthy human individuals. The authors sequenced unsorted PBMC DNA on ten immunoSEQ deep assay plates. Clones were read by immunoSEQ multiplex PCR, and TCRdb kept only the in-frame ones, dropping some. The data contain about 560,000 clones, around 78% of them singletons. The CDR3 is 16 amino acids. V lost 5 bases and J lost 1; bases outside the gene matches: 7. Looked up from germline, CDR1 is KGHSH and CDR2 is LQKENI. V usage is TRBV18 and J usage is TRBJ2-2; 7 nucleotides line up with TRBD2. The specimen was PBMCs. This TCR was sampled from a woman in her 40s in good health. Some clones in this sample may be carry-over from other donors' samples. For the CDR3, the DNA is TGTGCCAGCTCATGGTTGGCTAGCGGGAACACCGGGGAGCTGTTTTTT. This encodes CASSWLASGNTGELFF.